This TCR beta chain was profiled in a study of CD8 T cells in Susac syndrome. Study-level points and caveats: As the study acknowledged, the number of individuals in its TCR sequencing and HLA analysis was relatively small.

A word on this clonotype: Antigen specificity is unknown.

Sequencing of TCR beta was performed on blood CD8+ and CD4+ T cells. The patients who served as multiple sclerosis controls were treatment-naive and had stable or active relapsing-remitting disease that fulfilled the revised McDonald criteria. Reverse transcription of 0.5 to 1 ug RNA was carried out with random hexamers. It was immunoSEQ multiplex PCR that amplified TCR beta CDR3 across 54 Vbeta and 13 Jbeta. TCRdb independently ran MiXCR on the immunoSEQ multiplex PCR reads; one entry per CDR3 protein. This table holds some 130,000 distinct CDR3 sequences, 75% to 90% found once. The CDR3 extends over 14 amino acids. V was clipped by 6 bases and J by 3 bases, with 11 bases between them. Per the germline V gene, CDR1 is SNHLY and CDR2 is FYNNEI.

The clonotype originates from a human donor with multiple sclerosis. The sample was CD8+ T cells from PBMCs. This chain uses TRBV2 with TRBJ2-2; weak D call: TRBD1 (6 bases). The CDR3: CASSGDTYTGELFF. The CDR3 nucleotides are TGTGCCAGCAGCGGGGACACGTACACCGGGGAGCTGTTTTTT.